These T cell receptor beta chains were read from a single sample in a study of T cells in Graves' hyperthyroidism and ophthalmopathy. TCRdb re-derived calls from the multiplex PCR reads in MiXCR, one entry per CDR3 protein. The table has about 380,000 distinct CDR3 sequences, around 14% seen once; the top ten hold approximately 10%. The sequenced sample consisted of blood. These receptors originate from an older woman with Graves' hyperthyroidism. Both conserved end residues are trimmed from each CDR3.

j_call v_call cdr3_aa
TRBJ2-2 TRBV24-1 ATSDTGGTGRNTGELF
TRBJ2-7 TRBV5-1 ASSKRQGIHEQY
TRBJ2-7 TRBV11-2 ASSFGSKKTYEQY
TRBJ2-4 TRBV7-9 ASSLATGGNLIQY
TRBJ1-5 TRBV28 ASTPGVRNQPQH
TRBJ2-3 TRBV12-3/TRBV12-4 ASSLFQTGACTDTQY
TRBJ1-4 TRBV2 ASRTENEKLF
TRBJ1-1 TRBV30 AWKRGSGGTEAF
TRBJ2-1 TRBV30 AWTPAGHEQF
TRBJ2-2 TRBV28 ASSLPPFGRKNTGELF
TRBJ2-1 TRBV20-1 SARAAGLAGASEQF
TRBJ2-3 TRBV12-3/TRBV12-4 ASRDSRSTDTQY
TRBJ1-1 TRBV29-1 SVEGQTRAF
TRBJ1-1 TRBV5-1 ASSLVTVNTEAF
TRBJ1-2 TRBV3-1 ASSQDYGYT
TRBJ2-7 TRBV20-1 SARTGDYEQY
TRBJ1-1 TRBV24-1 ATTLGMNTEAF
TRBJ1-1 TRBV13 ASSLEAGARWNTEAF
TRBJ2-7 TRBV5-1 ASSLPQTGPSDEQY
TRBJ1-1 TRBV20-1 SAGGLRDTEAF
TRBJ1-4 TRBV9 ASSFDLGGGNEKLF
TRBJ1-1 TRBV10-2 ASSESGIGGNTEAF